This TCR beta chain was observed in a study of spatial heterogeneity in lung cancer. Unique molecular identifiers tagged every individual TCR cDNA molecule. TCRdb called the 5' RACE reads again in MiXCR, with one record for every CDR3 protein. The sample records about 4,800 distinct CDR3 sequences, 8% to 9.5% being singletons. Per the germline V gene, CDR1 is MNHEY and CDR2 is SVGEGT. The V gene lost 2 bases and the J gene lost 6 bases, with 11 bases spanning the gap. The CDR3 totals 13 residues. Study-level points and caveats: Tumoral mutation counts were tracked by counts of expanded intratumoral alpha and beta TCRs.

Judged by abundance, this clonotype is medium-sized. Its antigen remains unknown. As to time point: sample taken at primary tumor resection. Here the sequenced sample was lung tumor tissue, taken at surgery. The J gene is TRBJ2-7, the V gene TRBV6-2 or TRBV6-3; no firm D call. The receptor was isolated from a male donor with early-stage non-small cell lung cancer. CDR3 sequence: CASSYQVRSEQYF. The CDR3 DNA follows: TGTGCCAGCAGTTACCAGGTACGCTCCGAGCAGTACTTC.